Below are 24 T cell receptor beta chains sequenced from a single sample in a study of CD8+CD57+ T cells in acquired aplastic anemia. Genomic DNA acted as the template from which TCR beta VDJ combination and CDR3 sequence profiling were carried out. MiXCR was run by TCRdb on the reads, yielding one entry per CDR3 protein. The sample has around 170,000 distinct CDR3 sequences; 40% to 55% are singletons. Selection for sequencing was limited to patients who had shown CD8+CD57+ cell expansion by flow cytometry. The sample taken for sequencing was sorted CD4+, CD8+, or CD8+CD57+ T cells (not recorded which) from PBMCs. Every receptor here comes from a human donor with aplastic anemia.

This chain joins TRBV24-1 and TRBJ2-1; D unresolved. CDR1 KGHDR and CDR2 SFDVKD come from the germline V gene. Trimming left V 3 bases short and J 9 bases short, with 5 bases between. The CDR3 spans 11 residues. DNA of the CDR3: TGTGCCACCAGTGATCCCCGTGAGCAGTTCTTC. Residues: CATSDPREQFF.

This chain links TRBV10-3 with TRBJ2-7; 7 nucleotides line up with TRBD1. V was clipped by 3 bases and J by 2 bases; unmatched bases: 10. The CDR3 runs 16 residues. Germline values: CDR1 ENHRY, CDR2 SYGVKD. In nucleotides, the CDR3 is TGTGCCATCAGTGATCCGACAGGGAGCAGACCCTACGAGCAGTACTTC. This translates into CAISDPTGSRPYEQYF.

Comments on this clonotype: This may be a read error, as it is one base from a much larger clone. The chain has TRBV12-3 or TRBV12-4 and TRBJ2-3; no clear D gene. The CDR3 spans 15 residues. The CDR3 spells CASTVGFTATDAQYF. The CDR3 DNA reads TGTGCCAGCACCGTCGGTTTTACGGCCACAGATGCGCAGTATTTT.

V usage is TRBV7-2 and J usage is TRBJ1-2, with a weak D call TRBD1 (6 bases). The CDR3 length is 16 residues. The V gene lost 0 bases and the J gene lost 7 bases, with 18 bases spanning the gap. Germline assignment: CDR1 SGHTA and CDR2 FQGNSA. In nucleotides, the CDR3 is TGTGCCAGCAGCTTAGCGGGAGGCACCCAGGGGAGTGGCTACACCTTC. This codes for CASSLAGGTQGSGYTF.

The CDR3 DNA reads as TGTGCCAGCAGCTTAATAGGACTTTCGCTCTCCTACGAGCAGTACTTC. It translates to CASSLIGLSLSYEQYF. V is TRBV7-3 and J is TRBJ2-7, with D perhaps matching TRBD2 (5 bases). CDR1 and CDR2 (germline): SGHTA, FQGTGA. The CDR3 covers 16 residues. Trimming shortened V by 1 base and J by 0 bases, and 13 bases separated the two germline ends.

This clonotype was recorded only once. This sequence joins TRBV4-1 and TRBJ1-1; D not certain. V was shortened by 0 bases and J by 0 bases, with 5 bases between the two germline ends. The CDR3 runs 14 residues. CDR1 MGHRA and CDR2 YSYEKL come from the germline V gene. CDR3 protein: CASSQEYMNTEAFF. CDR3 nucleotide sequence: TGCGCCAGCAGCCAAGAGTACATGAACACTGAAGCTTTCTTT.

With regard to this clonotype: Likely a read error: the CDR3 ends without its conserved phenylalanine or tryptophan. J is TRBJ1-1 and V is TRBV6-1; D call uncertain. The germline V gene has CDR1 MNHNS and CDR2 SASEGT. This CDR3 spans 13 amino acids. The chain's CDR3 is CATALSRITEAFL. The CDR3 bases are TGTGCCACCGCTCTAAGTCGGATCACTGAGGCTTTCCTT.

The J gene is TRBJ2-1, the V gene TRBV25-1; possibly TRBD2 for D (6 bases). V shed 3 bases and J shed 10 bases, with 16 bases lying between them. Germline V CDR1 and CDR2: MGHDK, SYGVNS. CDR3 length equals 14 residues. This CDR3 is CASSEGGVRPEQFF. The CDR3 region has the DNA TGTGCCAGCAGTGAGGGAGGTGTCCGGCCGGAGCAGTTCTTC. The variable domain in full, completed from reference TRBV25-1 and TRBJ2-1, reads EADIYQTPRYLVIGTGKKITLECSQTMGHDKMYWYQQDPGMELHLIHYSYGVNSTEKGDLSSESTVSRIRTEHFPLTLESARPSHTSQYLCASSEGGVRPEQFFGPGTRLTVL.

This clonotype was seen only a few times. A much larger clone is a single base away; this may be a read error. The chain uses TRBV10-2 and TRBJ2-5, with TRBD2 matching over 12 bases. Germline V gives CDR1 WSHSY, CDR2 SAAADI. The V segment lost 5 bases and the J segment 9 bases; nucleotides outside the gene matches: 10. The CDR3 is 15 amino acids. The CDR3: CASSMLAGGLEAQYF. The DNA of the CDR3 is TGCGCCAGCAGTATGCTAGCGGGGGGGCTGGAGGCCCAGTACTTC.

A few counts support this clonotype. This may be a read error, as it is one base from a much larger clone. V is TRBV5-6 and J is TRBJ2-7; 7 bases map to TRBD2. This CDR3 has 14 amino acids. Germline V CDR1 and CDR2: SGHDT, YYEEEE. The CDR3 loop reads CACSFDRGVREQYF. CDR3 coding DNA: TGTGCCTGCAGCTTTGATCGGGGGGTGAGAGAGCAGTACTTC.

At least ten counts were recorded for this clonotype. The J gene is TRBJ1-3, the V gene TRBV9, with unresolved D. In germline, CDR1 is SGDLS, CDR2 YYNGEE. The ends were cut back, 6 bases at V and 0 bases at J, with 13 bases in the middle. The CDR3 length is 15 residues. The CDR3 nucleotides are TGTGCCAGCACTCCCCCAGGACTCTCTGGAAACACCATATATTTT. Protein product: CASTPPGLSGNTIYF. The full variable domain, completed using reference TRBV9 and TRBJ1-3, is DSGVTQTPKHLITATGQRVTLRCSPRSGDLSVYWYQQSLDQGLQFLIQYYNGEERAKGNILERFSAQQFPDLHSELNLSSLELGDSALYFCASTPPGLSGNTIYFGEGSWLTVV.

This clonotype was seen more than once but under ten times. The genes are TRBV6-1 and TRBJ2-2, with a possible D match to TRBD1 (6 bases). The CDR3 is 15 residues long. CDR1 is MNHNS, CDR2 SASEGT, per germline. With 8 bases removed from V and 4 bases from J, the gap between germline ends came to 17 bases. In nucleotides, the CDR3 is TGTGCCAGCCGAGATTGGGGGCCTGGCACCGGGGAGCTGTTTTTT. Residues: CASRDWGPGTGELFF.

CDR3 sequence: CATSDLLGTSGGVSYNEQFF. CDR3 DNA: TGTGCCACCAGTGATTTGCTCGGGACTAGCGGGGGGGTTTCCTACAATGAGCAGTTCTTC. This chain connects TRBV24-1 to TRBJ2-1; 16 bases are a match to TRBD2. The germline V gene encodes CDR1 KGHDR and CDR2 SFDVKD. V was pared by 0 bases and J by 1 base, with 5 bases of the junction left unmatched. The CDR3 is made up of 20 amino acids.

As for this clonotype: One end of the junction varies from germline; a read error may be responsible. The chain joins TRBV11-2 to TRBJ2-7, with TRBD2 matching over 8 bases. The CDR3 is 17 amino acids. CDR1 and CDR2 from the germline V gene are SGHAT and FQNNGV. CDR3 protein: CASSLGSSGGTYYEQYF. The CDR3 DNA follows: TGTGCTAGCAGCTTAGGATCGAGCGGGGGAACCTACTACGAGCAGTACTTC.

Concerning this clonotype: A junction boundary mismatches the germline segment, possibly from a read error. The CDR3 region is CARRPGGGTDTQYF. In nucleotides, the CDR3 is TGTGCTAGAAGGCCGGGTGGGGGCACAGACACGCAGTATTTT. The chain combines TRBV2 with TRBJ2-3; tentatively, D is TRBD1 (6 bases). CDR1 is SNHLY and CDR2 is FYNNEI in the germline V gene. The CDR3 extends over 14 amino acids.

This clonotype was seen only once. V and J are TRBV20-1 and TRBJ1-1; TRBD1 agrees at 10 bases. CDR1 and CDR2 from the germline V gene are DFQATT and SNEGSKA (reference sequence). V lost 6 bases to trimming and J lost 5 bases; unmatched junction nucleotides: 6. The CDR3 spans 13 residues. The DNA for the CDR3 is TGCAGTGCGGGACGGGACAGGGGAACTGAAGCTTTCTTT. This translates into CSAGRDRGTEAFF.

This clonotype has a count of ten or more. The CDR3 reads CASSQDRAGGFYGYTF. CDR3 bases: TGCGCCAGCAGCCAAGATCGGGCAGGGGGCTTTTATGGCTACACCTTC. V usage is TRBV4-1 and J usage is TRBJ1-2; 8 bases map to TRBD1. CDR1 and CDR2 from the germline V gene are MGHRA and YSYEKL. The CDR3 consists of 16 residues. J lost 5 bases, V lost 0 bases, and 8 bases had no gene match.

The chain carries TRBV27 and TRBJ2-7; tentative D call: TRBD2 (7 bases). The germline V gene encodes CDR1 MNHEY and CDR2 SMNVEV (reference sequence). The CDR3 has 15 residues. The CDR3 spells CASSLGGAGPYEQYV. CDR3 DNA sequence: TGTGCAAGCAGTTTGGGGGGGGCAGGGCCCTACGAGCAGTACGTC.

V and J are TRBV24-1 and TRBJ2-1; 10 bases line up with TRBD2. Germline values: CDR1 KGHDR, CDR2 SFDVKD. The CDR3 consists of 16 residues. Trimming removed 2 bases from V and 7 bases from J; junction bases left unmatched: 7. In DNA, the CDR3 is TGTGCCACCAGTGATTCAGCGGGGGGGCCTGGTAATGAGCAGTTCTTC. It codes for CATSDSAGGPGNEQFF.

The CDR3 sequence: CASSTQDSVFTEAFF. The CDR3 region has the DNA TGTGCCAGTAGTACCCAAGACAGCGTCTTCACTGAAGCTTTCTTT. The V and J genes are TRBV19 and TRBJ1-1; tentative D call: TRBD1 (5 bases). Trimming took 4 bases from V and 4 from J, leaving 16 bases between them. Germline CDR1 and CDR2: LNHDA and SQIVND (reference sequence). The CDR3 is 15 residues long.

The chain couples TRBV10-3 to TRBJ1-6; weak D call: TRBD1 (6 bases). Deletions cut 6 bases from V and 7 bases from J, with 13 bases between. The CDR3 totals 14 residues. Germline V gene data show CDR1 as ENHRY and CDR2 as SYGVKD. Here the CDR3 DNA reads TGTGCCATCAGCGTGACAGGAGTCAATTCACCCCTCCACTTT. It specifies CAISVTGVNSPLHF.

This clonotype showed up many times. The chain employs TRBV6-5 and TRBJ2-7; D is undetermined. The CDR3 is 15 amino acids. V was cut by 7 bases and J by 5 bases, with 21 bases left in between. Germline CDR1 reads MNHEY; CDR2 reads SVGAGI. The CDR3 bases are TGTGCCAGCACCGACCGAATGGGTCGGATGGACGAGCAGTACTTC. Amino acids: CASTDRMGRMDEQYF.

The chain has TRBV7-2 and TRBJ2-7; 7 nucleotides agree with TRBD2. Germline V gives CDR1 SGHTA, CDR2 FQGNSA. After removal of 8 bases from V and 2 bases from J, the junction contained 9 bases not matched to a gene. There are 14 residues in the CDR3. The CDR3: CASGRRAGAYEQYF. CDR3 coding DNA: TGTGCCAGCGGCCGCCGGGCGGGGGCCTACGAGCAGTACTTC.

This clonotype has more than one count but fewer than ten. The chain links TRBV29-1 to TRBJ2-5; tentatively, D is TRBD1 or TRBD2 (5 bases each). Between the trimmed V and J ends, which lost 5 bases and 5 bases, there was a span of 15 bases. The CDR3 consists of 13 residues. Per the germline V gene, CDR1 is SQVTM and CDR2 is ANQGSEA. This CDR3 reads CSVQRGPTETQYF. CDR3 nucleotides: TGCAGCGTTCAACGGGGACCCACCGAGACCCAGTACTTC.